This record concerns one T cell receptor (beta chain) sequence. Its antigen remains unidentified. Germline V gives CDR1 SGHAT, CDR2 FQNNGV. The CDR3 runs 15 residues. The V end was cut by 6 bases, the J end by 0 bases, with 14 bases between. Sequenced by immunoSEQ multiplex PCR; TCRdb stores in-frame clones only, minus some. The sample carries 50,000 to 70,000 clones, 74% recorded once. The sample is drawn from a study of a mutant IDH1 vaccine in newly diagnosed glioma. Time point given: week 35, safety follow-up. Vaccinated patients received 300 ug of mutant IDH1 20-mer peptide per dose, with topical imiquimod.

This TCR came from a man aged 45 to 65 with glioma. The chain combines TRBV11-2 with TRBJ1-1; maybe TRBD1 (5 bases). The sequencing used PBMCs, collected from a glioma patient whose treatment included an IDH1 peptide vaccine. The CDR3 bases are TGTGCCAGCAGTTCTTCTTTGGGGGTGAACACTGAAGCTTTCTTT. Protein: CASSSSLGVNTEAFF.